A single TCR beta chain is shown here with its context. This clone came up once. Its antigen is unknown. It has no much larger one-base neighbor in the sample; base qualities were not kept. The CDR3 regions of human TCRbeta chains were subjected to immunosequencing. The authors' analysis ran thus. TCRs in the repertoires were matched against a reference library of SARS-CoV-2-specific TCRs that had been generated with the MIRA antigen-specificity platform. Breadth meant the fraction of unique TCRs that were SARS-CoV-2-associated, whereas depth meant the fraction of total T cells that were SARS-CoV-2-associated. Each spike-specific TCR was assigned to its reactive spike region and to a CD4 or CD8 class using the MIRA data. Log10-transformed breadth and depth values were compared by one-way ANOVA with Sidak's multiple comparisons tests. In its TCRdb copy, this immuneACCESS table keeps in-frame sequences only and misses some clones. Where compared with another copy, unresolved V genes explain less than half of these, and the others have no known cause. The V and J calls and clone size are taken from that table; D and trimming were inferred from the DNA. This sample holds tens of thousands of clones; about nine tenths were observed only once. The ten largest clones take up approximately 3% of the sample.

These data belong to a study of T cell responses to AZD1222 COVID-19 vaccine (dated by TCRdb to the early 2020s). Broadly, across the study: AZD1222 recipients with second doses at about 4 weeks or about 12 weeks were pooled, because spike-specific TCR depth and breadth did not differ between schedules. A total of approximately 230 trial participants underwent TCR sequencing, of whom nearly 210 received two doses of AZD1222 and roughly 25 received two doses of the MenACWY control vaccine. Enrollment into the trials was organized by age into subgroups of 18-55, 56-69 and 70-plus years, and those subgroups contained approximately 150, 30 and 60 TCR-sequenced participants, respectively. The investigation overall reported the following: Conclusions about previously exposed vaccinees were limited because only five to seven AZD1222 recipients were SARS-CoV-2 seropositive at baseline. After two AZD1222 doses, both the breadth and the depth of spike-specific TCRs were significantly higher than at day 0 and than in MenACWY recipients. Epitopes outside the regions mutated in the B.1.351 and B.1.1.7 variants were reportedly recognized by nearly half of the unique spike-specific TCRs. In the small 56-69-year group, the increase in depth fell short of significance, most likely because of low power. Participants were mostly white British, with more females than males. The authors suggested clonal diversity may have been underestimated. Because no day 14 peak-response samples were available, the repertoires could be characterized only after the peak T cell response. The whole spike protein was spanned by vaccine-associated CD4 TCRs, and dominant responses were seen in regions 160-218 and 743-854.

The time point label here, explained by the study, means: baseline before first vaccination. Vaccinee samples were obtained from the UK trials COV001 and COV002, which included a single-blind randomized controlled phase 2/3 trial of AZD1222 (ChAdOx1 nCoV-19) in healthy adults. For TCRbeta chain sequencing, PBMC samples were collected from trial participants at day 0 and at day 28 after the second dose. Sample: peripheral blood, taken on day 0 of AZD1222 vaccination. This TCR was recovered from an adult in good health.

The DNA is TGTGCCAGCAGCGTAGCATCAGGGGCAGCGAACACCGGGGAGCTGTTTTTT. Translation gives CASSVASGAANTGELFF. The sequence links TRBV9 to TRBJ2-2; TRBD1 is possibly the D segment (6 matching bases). Reading from cysteine to phenylalanine, the CDR3 counts 17 amino acids. Only the CDR3 portion is preserved as DNA: 51 bases, with reading frame beginning at the first base. Relative to germline, V is 0 bases shorter and J is 0 bases shorter, with 12 bases between their ends. The germline V gene provides CDR1 SGDLS and CDR2 YYNGEE. The CDR3 plus the reference TRBV9 and TRBJ2-2 genes for the other parts give the full variable domain: DSGVTQTPKHLITATGQRVTLRCSPRSGDLSVYWYQQSLDQGLQFLIQYYNGEERAKGNILERFSAQQFPDLHSELNLSSLELGDSALYFCASSVASGAANTGELFFGEGSRLTVL.